The source of this T cell receptor (beta chain) is a study of blood T cell repertoires in COVID-19. Per the original methods: Estimates of nucleated cell counts were drawn from the amplification of reference gene primers. Produced via immunoSEQ multiplex PCR; TCRdb's table is partial and in-frame only. The V and J calls and clone size were taken over from that table, and D and trimming were inferred from the DNA. The sample consists of roughly 160,000 clones, around 82% of them appearing once. CDR1 is LGHNT and CDR2 is FRNRAP in the germline V gene. CDR3 length: 16 residues. Trimming stripped 6 bases from V and 0 bases from J, with 16 bases between.

The rearrangement joins TRBV12-5 to TRBJ2-3; D might be TRBD2 (6 bases). This receptor was taken from a man in his sixties or seventies with active or convalescent COVID-19. Sequencing used peripheral blood. The CDR3 here is CASGPRGGGSTDTQYF. CDR3 in DNA: TGTGCTAGTGGCCCGCGGGGCGGCGGCAGCACAGATACGCAGTATTTT.